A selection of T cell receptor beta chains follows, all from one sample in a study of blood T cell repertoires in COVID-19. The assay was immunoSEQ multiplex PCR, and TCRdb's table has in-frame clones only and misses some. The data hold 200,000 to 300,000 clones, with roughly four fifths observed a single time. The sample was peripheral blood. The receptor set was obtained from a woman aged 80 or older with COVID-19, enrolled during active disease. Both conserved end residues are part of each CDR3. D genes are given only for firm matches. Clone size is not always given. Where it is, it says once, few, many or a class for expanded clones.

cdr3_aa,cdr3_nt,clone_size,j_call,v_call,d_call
CATSSLTQYEQYF,TGTGCCACCAGCAGCCTGACTCAATACGAGCAGTACTTC,.,TRBJ2-7,TRBV15,.
CSVRPSGGNTIYF,TGCAGCGTTCGTCCCTCAGGGGGAAACACCATATATTTT,few,TRBJ1-3,TRBV29-1,.
CASSLEGRARGYTF,TGTGCCAGCAGCTTGGAGGGGCGAGCGCGCGGCTACACCTTC,.,TRBJ1-2,TRBV7-2,.
CASSAAGAAKNIQYF,TGTGCCAGCAGCGCGGCGGGGGCGGCCAAAAACATTCAGTACTTC,.,TRBJ2-4,TRBV3-1/TRBV3-2,.
CASSLNQGLDTEAFF,TGTGCCAGCTCACTAAATCAGGGGCTCGACACTGAAGCTTTCTTT,few,TRBJ1-1,TRBV18,.
CASSPGDTIYF,TGTGCCAGCAGCCCCGGTGACACCATATATTTT,many,TRBJ1-3,TRBV7-9,.
CASSRTGVPYEQYF,TGTGCCAGCAGCCGCACAGGGGTTCCCTACGAGCAGTACTTC,few,TRBJ2-7,TRBV9,TRBD1
CASSSSGTGNYEQYF,TGCGCCAGCAGTTCGTCCGGGACAGGGAACTACGAGCAGTACTTC,.,TRBJ2-7,TRBV10-1,TRBD1
CARFSRGGNSPLHF,TGTGCCAGATTCTCGCGTGGGGGCAATTCACCCCTCCACTTT,once,TRBJ1-6,TRBV5-3,.
CASSHPIGGGQGGGETQYF,TGTGCCAGCAGCCACCCAATAGGGGGGGGACAGGGAGGTGGCGAGACCCAGTACTTC,once,TRBJ2-5,TRBV3-1/TRBV3-2,TRBD1
CATSETPGTGYTGELFF,TGTGCCACCAGTGAAACTCCTGGGACAGGTTACACCGGGGAGCTGTTTTTT,few,TRBJ2-2,TRBV24-1,TRBD1
CASSYRITGVLYGYTF,TGTGCCAGCAGTTACCGGATCACAGGGGTTCTCTATGGCTACACCTTC,.,TRBJ1-2,TRBV6-5,TRBD1
CATGRAAIDTQYF,TGTGCCACCGGGAGGGCCGCGATAGATACGCAGTATTTT,few,TRBJ2-3,TRBV24-1,TRBD2
CATSSHRQGLAEAFF,TGTGCCACCAGCAGTCACCGACAGGGTCTGGCTGAAGCTTTCTTT,.,TRBJ1-1,TRBV15,TRBD1
CASMGRRCNQPQHF,TGTGCCAGCATGGGGAGGCGGTGCAATCAGCCCCAGCATTTT,.,TRBJ1-5,TRBV6-4,.
CASSFPTSGRKTGELFF,TGTGCCAGCAGTTTCCCCACTAGCGGGAGGAAGACCGGGGAGCTGTTTTTT,.,TRBJ2-2,TRBV28,TRBD2
CASSLGNSGNTIYF,TGCGCCAGCAGCCTCGGTAACTCTGGAAACACCATATATTTT,few,TRBJ1-3,TRBV5-1,.
CASRALKGDQETQYF,TGTGCCAGCAGGGCCCTTAAAGGAGACCAAGAGACCCAGTACTTC,.,TRBJ2-5,TRBV6-5,.
CASSEESQGRSGNTIYF,TGTGCCAGCAGTGAAGAATCACAGGGCCGATCTGGAAACACCATATATTTT,.,TRBJ1-3,TRBV6-1,.
CASSLIVHNEQFF,TGTGCCAGCAGTTTAATCGTCCACAATGAGCAGTTCTTC,.,TRBJ2-1,TRBV27,.
CASSPMATNSPLHF,TGTGCCAGCTCACCTATGGCGACAAATTCACCCCTCCACTTT,once,TRBJ1-6,TRBV18,.
CASSLGTSEETQYF,TGTGCCAGCTCCCTCGGGACTAGCGAAGAGACCCAGTACTTC,.,TRBJ2-5,TRBV18,TRBD2
CASSLEGGGNQPQHF,TGCGCCAGCAGCTTGGAGGGAGGAGGGAATCAGCCCCAGCATTTT,.,TRBJ1-5,TRBV5-1,.
CASFRTGVDTEAFF,TGTGCCAGTTTCCGTACAGGGGTCGACACTGAAGCTTTCTTT,few,TRBJ1-1,TRBV13,TRBD1
CASSQDIMNTEAFF,TGCGCCAGCAGCCAGGACATAATGAACACTGAAGCTTTCTTT,.,TRBJ1-1,TRBV4-3,.
CASKPGDSRNEQFF,TGCGCCAGCAAACCGGGGGACTCCCGCAATGAGCAGTTCTTC,.,TRBJ2-1,TRBV5-1,.
CASSPGLAGRTGELFF,TGCGCCAGCAGCCCCGGACTAGCCGGGCGGACCGGGGAGCTGTTTTTT,.,TRBJ2-2,TRBV5-1,TRBD2
CASSLMWGGQETQYF,TGCGCCAGCAGCTTGATGTGGGGGGGCCAGGAGACCCAGTACTTC,.,TRBJ2-5,TRBV5-1,.
CASSQDLPGQGYNSPLHF,TGTGCCAGCAGCCAAGATCTCCCCGGACAGGGCTATAATTCACCCCTCCACTTT,.,TRBJ1-6,TRBV4-2,TRBD1
CATSRGDSNNQPQHF,TGTGCCACCAGCAGAGGGGACAGCAACAATCAGCCCCAGCATTTT,.,TRBJ1-5,TRBV15,TRBD1
CSGRQGEAEAFF,TGCAGCGGTCGGCAGGGTGAGGCTGAAGCTTTCTTT,.,TRBJ1-1,TRBV29-1,.
CASSPEGAGWAGNTIYF,TGTGCCAGCAGCCCAGAAGGGGCAGGGTGGGCCGGAAACACCATATATTTT,.,TRBJ1-3,TRBV2,.
CASRSRGNTEAFF,TGTGCCAGCAGATCAAGGGGGAACACTGAAGCTTTCTTT,.,TRBJ1-1,TRBV6-5,.
CASSFSALGAWEQYF,TGTGCCAGCAGCTTCTCGGCGCTAGGGGCGTGGGAGCAGTACTTC,.,TRBJ2-7,TRBV28,.
CASSRDIETQYF,TGTGCCAGCAGCCGGGACATTGAGACCCAGTACTTC,.,TRBJ2-5,TRBV6-2/TRBV6-3,.
CAWTPGQVGETQYF,TGTGCCTGGACCCCCGGACAGGTCGGAGAGACCCAGTACTTC,once,TRBJ2-5,TRBV30,TRBD1
CASSEGPGSSPLHF,TGTGCCAGCAGTGAAGGTCCAGGGTCATCACCCCTCCACTTT,.,TRBJ1-6,TRBV2,.
CATSDPPPDEKLFF,TGTGCCACCAGTGATCCTCCCCCGGATGAAAAACTGTTTTTT,.,TRBJ1-4,TRBV24-1,.
CASSPGWGRVDTQYF,TGTGCTAGCAGCCCTGGCTGGGGGCGGGTAGATACGCAGTATTTT,.,TRBJ2-3,TRBV7-7,.
CASSQGNRGFYGYTF,TGTGCCAGCAGCCAAGGGAACAGGGGGTTCTATGGCTACACCTTC,once,TRBJ1-2,TRBV4-2,TRBD1
CASSRRSVTEAFF,TGTGCCAGCAGTCGAAGGAGTGTAACTGAAGCTTTCTTT,many,TRBJ1-1,TRBV11-1,.
CASSTRQERGELFF,TGTGCCAGCAGCACTCGACAGGAAAGGGGGGAGCTGTTTTTT,.,TRBJ2-2,TRBV11-2,.
CASSPPTSATGELFF,TGTGCCAGCAGCCCACCTACTAGCGCCACCGGGGAGCTGTTTTTT,.,TRBJ2-2,TRBV6-5,TRBD2
CASSDSGGRDTQYF,TGTGCCAGCAGCGATAGCGGGGGGCGAGATACGCAGTATTTT,many,TRBJ2-3,TRBV14,TRBD2
CASSGGSAGNTIYF,TGCGCCAGCAGCGGAGGCAGCGCTGGAAACACCATATATTTT,.,TRBJ1-3,TRBV5-1,.